Sequencing of this TCR beta chain was carried out in a study of blood T cell repertoires in COVID-19. Background on the study: Acute and convalescent COVID-19 samples came from the United States, Italy and Spain.

Sequenced by immunoSEQ multiplex PCR; TCRdb stores in-frame clones only, minus some. Of 250,000 to 300,000 clones in the sample, approximately 90% are singletons; the top ten hold approximately 9%. Germline CDR1 SNHLY, CDR2 FYNNEI. The V gene end was trimmed by 6 bases and the J gene end by 6 bases; junction bases not matched to a gene: 7. The CDR3 loop spans 13 amino acids. In Cohort 3, a recovered donor had either two negative PCRs, clearance, or symptom resolution. Sequenced: PBMCs or T cells enriched from blood (not recorded which). The TCR was taken from a man aged 40-49 years who had recovered from COVID-19. This chain joins TRBV2 and TRBJ2-7, with 8 bases lining up with TRBD1. The CDR3 DNA sequence: TGTGCCAGCAGGGGACAGGAGGTACGCGAGCAGTACTTC. As protein: CASRGQEVREQYF.